These 32 T cell receptor beta chains share one sample of origin, sequenced in a study of shared clonotypes between healthy human individuals. TCRdb keeps only in-frame clones here, not all; method: immunoSEQ multiplex PCR. The sample consists of roughly 500,000 clones, around 95% of them appearing once. Specimen: naive CD4+ T cells sorted from blood. Subset reported: CD45RA+ positively selected. Receptors were obtained from a woman in her twenties or thirties in good health.

The chain has TRBV18 and TRBJ1-5; possible D gene TRBD1, 6 bases. Germline CDR1 reads KGHSH; CDR2 reads LQKENI. Trimming removed 4 bases at V and 9 bases at J, with 34 bases between. The CDR3 has 20 residues. The chain's CDR3 is CASSLIIRGRGRTARGPQHF. The CDR3 region has the DNA TGTGCCAGCTCACTGATCATAAGGGGACGAGGACGGACAGCTCGGGGGCCCCAGCATTTT.

Concerning this clone itself: Other DNA sequences in the same sample also yield this CDR3. The V gene is TRBV5-1, the J gene TRBJ1-1, with 9 bases aligning to TRBD1. Trimming took 0 bases from V and 5 from J; bases not matched to a gene: 2. The CDR3 covers 14 residues. The germline CDR1 and CDR2 sequences are SGHRS and YFSETQ. CDR3: CASSLVDRGTEAFF. CDR3 in DNA: TGCGCCAGCAGCTTGGTGGACAGGGGAACTGAAGCTTTCTTT. Based on the CDR3 plus reference TRBV5-1 and TRBJ1-1, the full variable domain is KAGVTQTPRYLIKTRGQQVTLSCSPISGHRSVSWYQQTPGQGLQFLFEYFSETQRNKGNFPGRFSGRQFSNSRSEMNVSTLELGDSALYLCASSLVDRGTEAFFGQGTRLTVV.

V is TRBV4-2 and J is TRBJ2-2; 7 bases agree with TRBD2. The germline V gene encodes CDR1 LGHNA and CDR2 YNFKEQ. V trimming: 1 base; J trimming: 2 bases; junction bases outside the gene matches: 1. The CDR3 loop spans 15 amino acids. The CDR3 DNA follows: TGTGCCAGCAGCCAAGCGGGAGGTAACACCGGGGAGCTGTTTTTT. Encoded protein: CASSQAGGNTGELFF.

The chain uses TRBV19 and TRBJ1-2; perhaps TRBD1 as D (5 bases). The V end was cut by 3 bases, the J end by 7 bases, with 12 bases between. The CDR3 spans 13 residues. Germline V gives CDR1 LNHDA, CDR2 SQIVND (reference sequence). The CDR3 nucleotides are TGTGCCAGTAGTATCGGCAGGGAGGCTGGCTACACCTTC. Amino acids: CASSIGREAGYTF.

The gene calls are TRBV5-1 and TRBJ2-5, with D uncertain. With 1 base removed from V and 1 base from J, the gap between germline ends came to 8 bases. CDR1 and CDR2 (germline): SGHRS, YFSETQ. There are 14 residues in the CDR3. As DNA, the CDR3 is TGCGCCAGCAGCTTGTCTGGGCCCCAAGAGACCCAGTACTTC. Its translation is CASSLSGPQETQYF. Full variable domain (remainder filled in from reference TRBV5-1 and TRBJ2-5): KAGVTQTPRYLIKTRGQQVTLSCSPISGHRSVSWYQQTPGQGLQFLFEYFSETQRNKGNFPGRFSGRQFSNSRSEMNVSTLELGDSALYLCASSLSGPQETQYFGPGTRLLVL.

The genes are TRBV6-1 and TRBJ1-4, with unresolved D. Trimming stripped 6 bases from V and 3 bases from J, with 14 bases between. The CDR3 has 15 amino acids. Germline V gene lookup returns CDR1 MNHNS and CDR2 SASEGT. CDR3 loop: CASSNQPAANEKLFF. The CDR3 nucleotides are TGTGCCAGCAGCAATCAGCCTGCAGCTAATGAAAAACTGTTTTTT.

V and J are TRBV7-2 and TRBJ2-5; 10 nucleotides agree with TRBD2. V trimming: 1 base; J trimming: 5 bases; junction bases outside the gene matches: 7. CDR1 and CDR2 (germline): SGHTA, FQGNSA. The CDR3 runs to 16 residues. In DNA, the CDR3 is TGTGCCAGCAGCTTAGGTCTGTCTAGCGGGAGTGAGACCCAGTACTTC. Translation gives CASSLGLSSGSETQYF.

The chain links TRBV10-1 to TRBJ1-2; D call uncertain. Trimming stripped 5 bases from V and 2 bases from J, with 9 bases between. CDR1 and CDR2 (germline): WNHNN, SYGVQD (reference sequence). The CDR3 totals 13 residues. The CDR3 bases are TGCGCCAGCAGTCCCGGTCAAAACTATGGCTACACCTTC. Its protein product is CASSPGQNYGYTF.

The J gene is TRBJ2-7, the V gene TRBV7-9; possible D gene TRBD2, 5 bases. From germline, CDR1 is SEHNR and CDR2 FQNEAQ (reference sequence). Trimming cost V 1 base and J 2 bases, with 9 bases left between them. This CDR3 comprises 14 residues. DNA for the CDR3: TGTGCCAGCAGCTTAGATCCGGGGACCTACGAGCAGTACTTC. Its protein product is CASSLDPGTYEQYF.

This rearrangement joins TRBV15 to TRBJ1-2; D call uncertain. In germline, CDR1 is LNHNV, CDR2 YYDKDF (reference sequence). V dropped 1 base and J dropped 8 bases, with 8 bases sitting between them. CDR3 length equals 12 residues. The CDR3 region is CATSRVASGYTF. In nucleotides, the CDR3 is TGTGCCACCAGCAGAGTCGCGTCAGGCTACACCTTC.

V usage is TRBV7-3 and J usage is TRBJ2-7, with no clear D. Looked up from germline, CDR1 is SGHTA and CDR2 is FQGTGA. This CDR3 contains 13 residues. Trimming removed 5 bases from V and 7 bases from J, with 15 bases in between. The CDR3 DNA sequence: TGTGCCAGCAGCGCCCGTCTGGGCAAGGAGCAGTACTTC. As protein: CASSARLGKEQYF.

The CDR3 sequence is CASNPSRQGKFQPQHF. CDR3 DNA: TGCGCCAGCAACCCTAGTAGACAGGGGAAGTTTCAGCCCCAGCATTTT. The V call is TRBV5-1, the J call TRBJ1-5, with 8 bases aligning to TRBD1. Germline V gives CDR1 SGHRS, CDR2 YFSETQ. The CDR3 sequence is 16 residues long. V trimming: 6 bases; J trimming: 6 bases; junction bases outside the gene matches: 14.

V gene TRBV19 combines with J gene TRBJ2-6; perhaps D is TRBD1 or TRBD2 (5 bases each). The CDR3 has 15 residues. Between the trimmed V and J ends, which lost 4 bases and 4 bases, there was a span of 11 bases. Germline lookup yields CDR1 LNHDA and CDR2 SQIVND (reference sequence). CDR3 loop: CASSRGVPGANVLTF. The CDR3 DNA sequence: TGTGCCAGTAGTAGAGGGGTCCCCGGGGCCAACGTCCTGACTTTC.

The gene calls are TRBV18 and TRBJ2-7; 7 positions match TRBD1. The CDR3 length is 15 residues. CDR1 is KGHSH and CDR2 is LQKENI in the germline V gene. Germline trimming cut 3 bases from V and 7 bases from J; bases unmatched to any gene: 12. CDR3 residues: CASSPSQETGLEQYF. The DNA of the CDR3 is TGTGCCAGCTCACCTTCACAGGAGACAGGGCTTGAGCAGTACTTC.

The chain employs TRBV6-6 and TRBJ2-3; unclear D gene. V lost 6 bases and J 3 bases, leaving 10 bases between the germline ends. The CDR3 loop spans 13 amino acids. Germline lookup yields CDR1 MNHNY and CDR2 SVGAGI (reference sequence). The CDR3 sequence is CASRRDETDTQYF. The CDR3 bases are TGTGCCAGCAGGAGAGACGAAACAGATACGCAGTATTTT.

This rearrangement joins TRBV9 to TRBJ2-4, with a tentative D call TRBD2 (6 bases). Germline V lookup: CDR1 SGDLS, CDR2 YYNGEE. The CDR3 length is 18 residues. Trimming left V 7 bases short and J 0 bases short, with 23 bases between. This chain's CDR3 is CASAEAGTLHIAKNIQYF. The CDR3 DNA follows: TGTGCCAGCGCTGAGGCCGGGACTCTTCATATAGCCAAAAACATTCAGTACTTC. Filled out from reference TRBV9 and TRBJ2-4, the complete variable domain reads DSGVTQTPKHLITATGQRVTLRCSPRSGDLSVYWYQQSLDQGLQFLIQYYNGEERAKGNILERFSAQQFPDLHSELNLSSLELGDSALYFCASAEAGTLHIAKNIQYFGAGTRLSVL.

This clone was counted a single time. CDR3 amino acids: CASRGQGGDEKLFF. The DNA for the CDR3 is TGTGCCAGCAGGGGACAGGGGGGTGACGAAAAACTGTTTTTT. The genes are TRBV2 and TRBJ1-4, with TRBD1 matching over 11 bases. The junction had 5 bases not matched to a gene; V was cut back by 6 bases and J by 8 bases. The germline V gene encodes CDR1 SNHLY and CDR2 FYNNEI. This CDR3 has 14 amino acids.

The chain joins TRBV7-7 to TRBJ2-5, with no clear D. Trimming removed 1 base from V and 1 base from J, with 4 bases in between. The CDR3 extends over 13 amino acids. Germline CDR1 SSHAT, CDR2 FNYEAQ (reference sequence). This chain's CDR3 is CASSLVIQETQYF. In DNA form, the CDR3 reads TGTGCCAGCAGCTTAGTTATCCAAGAGACCCAGTACTTC.

The chain recombines TRBV27 with TRBJ1-2, with 7 bases fitting TRBD1. Germline V gene data show CDR1 as MNHEY and CDR2 as SMNVEV (reference sequence). V was pared by 5 bases and J by 10 bases, with 13 bases of the junction left unmatched. CDR3 length: 14 residues. The CDR3 nucleotides read TGTGCCAGCAGTCCCCAGACAGGGACGCAGGACTACACCTTC. As protein: CASSPQTGTQDYTF.

The chain has TRBV19 and TRBJ2-3, with TRBD1 identical over 9 bases. Germline CDR1 LNHDA, CDR2 SQIVND (reference sequence). The V and J ends lost 7 bases and 3 bases, in that order; junction bases with no gene match: 17. This CDR3 contains 18 residues. The CDR3 protein is CASTSGPGQGGWTDTQYF. In nucleotides, the CDR3 is TGTGCCAGTACCTCCGGGCCGGGACAGGGAGGGTGGACAGATACGCAGTATTTT. The full variable domain, in which reference TRBV19 and TRBJ2-3 provide the parts outside the CDR3, is DGGITQSPKYLFRKEGQNVTLSCEQNLNHDAMYWYRQDPGQGLRLIYYSQIVNDFQKGDIAEGYSVSREKKESFPLTVTSAQKNPTAFYLCASTSGPGQGGWTDTQYFGPGTRLTVL.

Here the CDR3 reads CASRQGDRWDDNQPQHF. CDR3 DNA: TGCGCCAGCAGGCAAGGGGACAGATGGGACGACAATCAGCCCCAGCATTTT. J is TRBJ1-5 and V is TRBV5-1; 7 bases align to TRBD1. Germline assignment: CDR1 SGHRS and CDR2 YFSETQ. The CDR3 extends over 17 amino acids. V lost 5 bases, J lost 3 bases, and 14 bases stayed unmatched.

The CDR3 is CASSLKEYSNQPQHF. The CDR3 DNA sequence: TGTGCCAGCAGCTTAAAAGAATATAGCAATCAGCCCCAGCATTTT. V usage is TRBV11-2 and J usage is TRBJ1-5; D gene unclear. V was trimmed by 2 bases and J by 0 bases, leaving 8 bases between them. CDR1 and CDR2 from the germline V gene are SGHAT and FQNNGV. CDR3 length: 15 residues.

The chain carries TRBV13 and TRBJ1-3; D remains unclear. Trimming took 4 bases from V and 2 from J, leaving 9 bases between them. The CDR3 has 14 residues. The germline V gene has CDR1 PRHDT and CDR2 FYEKMQ (reference sequence). CDR3 coding DNA: TGTGCCAGCAGCTCCCCAAGGGCTGGAAACACCATATATTTT. Amino acids: CASSSPRAGNTIYF.

The chain is built from TRBV5-6 and TRBJ1-3; TRBD1 matches 8 bases. The J segment lost 3 bases and the V segment lost 4 bases, leaving 9 bases of the junction unmatched. The CDR3 extends over 16 amino acids. CDR1 is SGHDT and CDR2 is YYEEEE in the germline V gene. The CDR3: CASSMRQGPNGNTIYF. The CDR3 region has the DNA TGTGCCAGCAGCATGAGACAGGGGCCAAATGGAAACACCATATATTTT.

V gene TRBV4-2 combines with J gene TRBJ1-5; 12 positions agree with TRBD1. Germline trimming cut 5 bases from V and 7 bases from J; bases unmatched to any gene: 3. CDR1 is LGHNA and CDR2 is YNFKEQ in the germline V gene. The CDR3 runs 14 residues. As DNA, the CDR3 is TGTGCCAGCAGCTTGGGGACAGGGGGCCAGCCCCAGCATTTT. Translated, it gives CASSLGTGGQPQHF.

The gene calls are TRBV30 and TRBJ1-2; TRBD1 matches at 8 bases. Germline values: CDR1 GTSNPN, CDR2 SVGIG (reference sequence). The CDR3 runs 14 residues. J was trimmed by 4 bases and V by 3 bases; bases with no gene match: 7. The chain's CDR3 is CAWREAGGIYGYTF. DNA for the CDR3: TGTGCCTGGAGGGAGGCAGGGGGCATCTATGGCTACACCTTC.

This rearrangement joins TRBV18 to TRBJ2-7; no firm D call. CDR1 and CDR2 (germline): KGHSH, LQKENI. The CDR3 contains 13 residues. V shed 6 bases and J shed 5 bases, with 14 bases lying between them. This chain's CDR3 is CASSQFKEDEQYF. The CDR3 DNA reads TGTGCCAGCTCCCAGTTTAAAGAGGACGAGCAGTACTTC.

This clone came up once. J is TRBJ1-1 and V is TRBV18, with D maybe TRBD1 (5 bases). The CDR3 has 15 amino acids. V was trimmed by 6 bases and J by 0 bases, leaving 14 bases between them. The germline gives CDR1 KGHSH, CDR2 LQKENI. The CDR3, as DNA: TGTGCCAGCTCGCGGGACTTAGGGATGAACACTGAAGCTTTCTTT. Its protein product is CASSRDLGMNTEAFF.

This clone was seen once. CDR3 coding DNA: TGTGCCTGGAGTGTAAGTGTTGCAGATACGCAGTATTTT. This encodes CAWSVSVADTQYF. V gene TRBV30 combines with J gene TRBJ2-3, with D uncertain. V was cut by 0 bases and J by 4 bases, with 8 bases left in between. The CDR3 spans 13 residues. Germline V gives CDR1 GTSNPN, CDR2 SVGIG (reference sequence).

CDR3 bases: TGTGCCATCAGTGCATCGGGGGGGGGCGACCAGCCCCAGCATTTT. Translation: CAISASGGGDQPQHF. The chain has TRBV10-3 and TRBJ1-5; maybe TRBD1 (6 bases). V was trimmed by 4 bases and J by 7 bases, leaving 17 bases between them. The CDR3 totals 15 residues. Per the germline V gene, CDR1 is ENHRY and CDR2 is SYGVKD.

The rearrangement uses TRBV28 and TRBJ2-1; perhaps TRBD1 as D (6 bases). Germline values: CDR1 MDHEN, CDR2 SYDVKM. The CDR3 covers 19 residues. The ends were cut back, 0 bases at V and 4 bases at J, with 22 bases in the middle. The CDR3, as DNA: TGTGCCAGCAGTTTATGGGGGGCGATATCCCCCGACCAGTACAATGAGCAGTTCTTC. This codes for CASSLWGAISPDQYNEQFF.

CDR3 amino acids: CASSVSGTLSGELFF. The DNA for the CDR3 is TGTGCCAGCAGCGTTAGCGGGACGCTCAGCGGGGAGCTGTTTTTT. The chain employs TRBV11-2 and TRBJ2-2; 8 positions agree with TRBD2. Germline CDR1 reads SGHAT; CDR2 reads FQNNGV. The CDR3 is 15 amino acids. Trimming took 5 bases from V and 7 from J; bases not matched to a gene: 9.